This T cell receptor beta chain appears in the sequencing data of a study of T-cell memory formation after mild COVID-19. Study-level findings and limits: A second wave expanding day 15 to 37 was CD4+-biased; contracting clones were balanced.

The sample holds a few counts of this clonotype. What it recognizes is unknown. Germline CDR1 SGHTA, CDR2 FQGNSA. This CDR3 comprises 13 residues. V was pared by 5 bases and J by 9 bases, with 16 bases between. TCR alpha and TCR beta cDNA libraries with sample barcodes and UMIs came from 5'RACE using constant-segment primers. TCRdb recomputed calls from the 5' RACE reads with MiXCR, one row per CDR3 protein. The repertoire has about 270,000 distinct CDR3 sequences, 16% of them found once; the top ten carry 22%. Sequenced sample: PBMCs or a T cell subset sorted from them (not recorded which). The V and J genes are TRBV7-2 and TRBJ2-5; perhaps D is TRBD1 or TRBD2 (5 bases each). The clonotype originates from a man between 18 and 35 years old who had mild COVID-19 (a few samples of this study predate the infection). Cell type and time point are not known. The CDR3 sequence: CASSRDPGMAQYF. The CDR3 region has the DNA TGTGCCAGCAGCCGGGACCCCGGAATGGCCCAGTACTTC.